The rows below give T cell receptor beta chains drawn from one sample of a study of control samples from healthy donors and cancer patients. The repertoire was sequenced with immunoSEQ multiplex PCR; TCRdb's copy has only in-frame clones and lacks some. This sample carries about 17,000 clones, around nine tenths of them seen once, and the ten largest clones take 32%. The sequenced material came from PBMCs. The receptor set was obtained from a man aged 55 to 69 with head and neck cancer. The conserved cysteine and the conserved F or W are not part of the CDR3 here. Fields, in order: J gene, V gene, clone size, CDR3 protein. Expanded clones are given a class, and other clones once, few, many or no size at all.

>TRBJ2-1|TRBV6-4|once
ASSDSMTSGVYNEQF
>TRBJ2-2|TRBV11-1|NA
ASSLVAGSGELF
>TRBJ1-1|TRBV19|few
ASLEGLSGEAF
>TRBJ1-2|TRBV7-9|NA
ASSLPLGGYGYT
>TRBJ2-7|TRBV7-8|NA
ASSLATGGTYEQY
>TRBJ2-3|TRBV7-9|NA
ASSHGTGVTDTQY
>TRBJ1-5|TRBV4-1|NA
ASSQDRQYNQPQH
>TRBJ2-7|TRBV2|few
ASSGSRGVEQY
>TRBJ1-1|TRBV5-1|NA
ASSPSKGSTEAF
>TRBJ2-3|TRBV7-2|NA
ASSGGGAY
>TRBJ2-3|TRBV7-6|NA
ASSLGQIRTDTQY
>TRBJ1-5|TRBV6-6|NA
ASSYAGVEWPQH
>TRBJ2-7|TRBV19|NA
ASRPQPGQGPPYEQY
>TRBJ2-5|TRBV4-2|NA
ASSHESGGYQETQY
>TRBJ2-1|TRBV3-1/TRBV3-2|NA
ASSRGLSSYNEQF
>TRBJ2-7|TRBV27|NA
ASTQTGLFPYEQY
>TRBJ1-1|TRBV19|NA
ASSIDLSRTEAF
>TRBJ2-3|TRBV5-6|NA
ASSRPLDTQY
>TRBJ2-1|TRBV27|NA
ASSFNGAQGRNEQF
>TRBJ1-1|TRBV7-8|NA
ASSLGRESTEAF
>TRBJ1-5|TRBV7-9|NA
ASSPAGAVNQPQH
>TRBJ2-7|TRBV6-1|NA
ASSEAPGSPYEQY
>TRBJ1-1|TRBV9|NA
ASSERTGVGTEAF
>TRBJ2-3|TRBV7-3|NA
ASSLDNTDTQY
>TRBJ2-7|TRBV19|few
ASQPGQGPSYEQY
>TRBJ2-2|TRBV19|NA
ASSTPRGVSTGELF
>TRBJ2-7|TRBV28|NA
ASSLGDRVYEQY
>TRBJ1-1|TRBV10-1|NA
ASSESKAGNTEAF
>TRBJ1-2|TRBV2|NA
ASTGQAGGYT
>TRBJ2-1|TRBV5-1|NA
ASSSGTVRVEQF
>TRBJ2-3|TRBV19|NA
ASSIGGIVTDTQY
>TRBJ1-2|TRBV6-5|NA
ASSYDGGGYGYT
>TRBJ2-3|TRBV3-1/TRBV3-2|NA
ASNGNRRGTDTQY
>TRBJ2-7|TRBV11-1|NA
ASSLGTGAAYEQY
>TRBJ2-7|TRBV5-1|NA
ASSETIPPYEQY
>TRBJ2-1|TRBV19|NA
ASSIDRSSGGGEQF
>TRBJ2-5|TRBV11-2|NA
ASSPGTSGETQY
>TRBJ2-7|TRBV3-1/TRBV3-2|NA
ASSWGSPLAYEQY
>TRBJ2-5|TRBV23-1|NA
ASSQSIQQETQY
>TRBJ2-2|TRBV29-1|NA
SVHLRRAGLELF
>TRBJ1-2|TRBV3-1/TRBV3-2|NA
ASSQTTGGYGYT
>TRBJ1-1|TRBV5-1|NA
ASSLTNTEAF
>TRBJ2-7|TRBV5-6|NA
ASSLGQVDLYEQY
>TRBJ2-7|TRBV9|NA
ASSPQGTGLVEQY
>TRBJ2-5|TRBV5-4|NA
ASSRSSRRGETQY
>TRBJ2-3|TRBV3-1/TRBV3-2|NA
ASSLGLARTDTQY
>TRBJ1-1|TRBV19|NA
ASSRAAQRGTEAF
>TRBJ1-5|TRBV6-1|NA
ASSEPPGNPRQPQH
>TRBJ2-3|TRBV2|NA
ASNYAETDTQY
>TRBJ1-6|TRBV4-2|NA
ASSQDLTGYSPLH
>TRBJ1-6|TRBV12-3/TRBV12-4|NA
ASSFTDRLPLH
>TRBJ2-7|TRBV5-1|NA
ASSLTASYEQY
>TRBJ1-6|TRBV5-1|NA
ASRLDRGNNSPLH